Presented here are 8 T cell receptor beta chains from one specimen sequenced in a study of sequential checkpoint blockade in melanoma. Assay: immunoSEQ multiplex PCR; the TCRdb copy retains only in-frame clones and omits some. Among about 30,000 clones listed, about 72% were seen once. Specified treatment: randomized to nivolumab then ipilimumab (arm A) or the reverse (arm B). This specimen was CD8+ T cells sorted from blood (inferred from file names), taken from a patient given nivolumab and ipilimumab in sequence. These TCRs come from a human donor with melanoma.

The rearrangement uses TRBV9 and TRBJ2-2; the D gene is possibly TRBD1 (5 bases). The V end was cut by 0 bases, the J end by 1 base, with 13 bases between. The CDR3 sequence is 17 residues long. Germline lookup yields CDR1 SGDLS and CDR2 YYNGEE. The CDR3 reads CASSVVGGAVNTGELFF. The CDR3 DNA sequence: TGTGCCAGCAGCGTAGTAGGTGGGGCAGTGAACACCGGGGAGCTGTTTTTT.

This clone was detected a few times. The V call is TRBV13, the J call TRBJ1-2; 7 bases align to TRBD1. Trimming removed 6 bases from V and 5 bases from J; junction bases left unmatched: 6. Germline assignment: CDR1 PRHDT and CDR2 FYEKMQ (reference sequence). The CDR3 covers 13 residues. The CDR3 sequence is CASSYSTGYGYTF. The CDR3 DNA reads as TGTGCCAGCAGTTACTCGACAGGGTATGGCTACACCTTC. Variable domain in full (rest from reference TRBV13 and TRBJ1-2): AAGVIQSPRHLIKEKRETATLKCYPIPRHDTVYWYQQGPGQDPQFLISFYEKMQSDKGSIPDRFSAQQFSDYHSELNMSSLELGDSALYFCASSYSTGYGYTFGSGTRLTVV.

This clone was seen a few times. The rearrangement uses TRBV6-4 and TRBJ2-1; TRBD2 matches at 11 bases. CDR1 is MRHNA and CDR2 is SNTAGT in the germline V gene. The V gene end was trimmed by 5 bases and the J gene end by 7 bases; junction bases not matched to a gene: 7. This CDR3 is built from 15 residues. CDR3 loop: CASSFSGGALNEQFF. The CDR3 region has the DNA TGTGCCAGCAGTTTTAGCGGGGGGGCCTTGAATGAGCAGTTCTTC.

The chain is built from TRBV6-1 and TRBJ2-7; D not resolved. CDR3 length: 16 amino acids. Trimming removed 0 bases at V and 5 bases at J, with 17 bases between. The V gene's germline CDR1 is MNHNS and CDR2 SASEGT. For the CDR3, the DNA is TGTGCCAGCAGTGAAGCCCACTCGGGTATATTCCACGAGCAGTACTTC. Its translation is CASSEAHSGIFHEQYF.

The chain uses TRBV5-1 and TRBJ2-1, with 9 bases aligning to TRBD1. This CDR3 region has 15 residues. Germline trimming cut 4 bases from V and 6 bases from J; bases unmatched to any gene: 8. Germline assignment: CDR1 SGHRS and CDR2 YFSETQ. This CDR3 is CASSEGTGNLNEQFF. CDR3 in DNA: TGCGCCAGCAGCGAAGGGACAGGGAACCTCAATGAGCAGTTCTTC.

V usage is TRBV28 and J usage is TRBJ2-1, with TRBD2 identical over 12 bases. The CDR3 is 15 residues long. CDR1 and CDR2 from the germline V gene are MDHEN and SYDVKM. V lost 5 bases and J lost 8; bases outside the gene matches: 7. As DNA, the CDR3 is TGTGCCAGCAGTCCTCTAGCGGGGGGGCGGGATGAGCAGTTCTTC. Its protein product is CASSPLAGGRDEQFF.

The gene calls are TRBV4-1 and TRBJ1-5; no clear D gene. From germline, CDR1 is MGHRA and CDR2 YSYEKL. The CDR3 has 18 residues. V was trimmed by 4 bases and J by 3 bases, leaving 22 bases between them. CDR3 sequence: CASSRGKKYSAVNQPQHF. CDR3 coding DNA: TGCGCCAGCAGCCGCGGAAAGAAGTATTCGGCGGTCAATCAGCCCCAGCATTTT.

The chain is built from TRBV9 and TRBJ2-2; 11 bases line up with TRBD1. Germline loops: CDR1 SGDLS, CDR2 YYNGEE. CDR3 length: 15 residues. After removal of 2 bases from V and 6 bases from J, the junction contained 3 bases not matched to a gene. In DNA form, the CDR3 reads TGTGCCAGCAGCGTCCGGGACAGGGGGGCCGGGGAGCTGTTTTTT. Amino acids: CASSVRDRGAGELFF.